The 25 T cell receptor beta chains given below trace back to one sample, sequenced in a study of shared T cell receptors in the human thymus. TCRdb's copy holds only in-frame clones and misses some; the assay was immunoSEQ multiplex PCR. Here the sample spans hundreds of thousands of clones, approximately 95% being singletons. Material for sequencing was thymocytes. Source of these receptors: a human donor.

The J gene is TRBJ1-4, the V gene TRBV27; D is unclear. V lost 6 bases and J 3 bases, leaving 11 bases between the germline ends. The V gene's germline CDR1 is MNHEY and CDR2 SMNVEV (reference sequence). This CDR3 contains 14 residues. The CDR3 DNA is TGTGCCAGCAGCGGTAGGGCTTCTAATGAAAAACTGTTTTTT. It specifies CASSGRASNEKLFF. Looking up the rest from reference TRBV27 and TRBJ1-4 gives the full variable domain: EAQVTQNPRYLITVTGKKLTVTCSQNMNHEYMSWYRQDPGLGLRQIYYSMNVEVTDKGDVPEGYKVSRKEKRNFPLILESPSPNQTSLYFCASSGRASNEKLFFGSGTQLSVL.

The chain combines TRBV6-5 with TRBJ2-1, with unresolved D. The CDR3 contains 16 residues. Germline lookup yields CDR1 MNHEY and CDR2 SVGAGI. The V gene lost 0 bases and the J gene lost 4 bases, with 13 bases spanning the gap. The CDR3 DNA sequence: TGTGCCAGCAGTTACTCGCAGGTAAGAATATACAATGAGCAGTTCTTC. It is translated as CASSYSQVRIYNEQFF.

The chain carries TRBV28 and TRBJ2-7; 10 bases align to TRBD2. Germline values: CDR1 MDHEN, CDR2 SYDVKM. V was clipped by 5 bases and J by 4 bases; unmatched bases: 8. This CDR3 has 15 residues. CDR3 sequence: CASSHQREGLYEQYF. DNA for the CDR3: TGTGCCAGCAGTCATCAGCGGGAGGGGTTGTACGAGCAGTACTTC.

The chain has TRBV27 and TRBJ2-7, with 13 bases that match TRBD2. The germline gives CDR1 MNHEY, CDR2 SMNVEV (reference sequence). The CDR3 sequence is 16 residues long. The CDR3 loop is CASGTSGILWTYEQYF. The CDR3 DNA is TGTGCTTCCGGGACTAGCGGGATCCTTTGGACCTACGAGCAGTACTTC.

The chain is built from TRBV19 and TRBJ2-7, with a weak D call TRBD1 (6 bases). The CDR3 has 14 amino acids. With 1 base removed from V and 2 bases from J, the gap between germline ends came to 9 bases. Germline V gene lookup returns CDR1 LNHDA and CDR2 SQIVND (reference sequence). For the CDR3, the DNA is TGTGCCAGTAGTATAGTCACAGGGACCTACGAGCAGTACTTC. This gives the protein CASSIVTGTYEQYF.

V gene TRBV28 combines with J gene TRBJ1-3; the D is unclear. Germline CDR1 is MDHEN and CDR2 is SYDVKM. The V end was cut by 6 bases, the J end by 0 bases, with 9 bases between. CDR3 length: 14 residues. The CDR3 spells CASRAGFSGNTIYF. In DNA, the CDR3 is TGTGCCAGCAGGGCAGGTTTCTCTGGAAACACCATATATTTT.

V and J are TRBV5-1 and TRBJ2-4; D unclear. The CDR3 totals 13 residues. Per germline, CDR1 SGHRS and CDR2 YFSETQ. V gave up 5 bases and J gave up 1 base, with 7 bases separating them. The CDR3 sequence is CASRGWAKNIQYF. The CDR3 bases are TGCGCCAGCAGGGGTTGGGCCAAAAACATTCAGTACTTC.

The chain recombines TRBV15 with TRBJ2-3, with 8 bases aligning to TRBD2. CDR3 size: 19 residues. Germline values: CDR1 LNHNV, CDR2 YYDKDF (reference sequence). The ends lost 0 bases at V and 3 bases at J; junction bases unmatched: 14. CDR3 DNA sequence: TGTGCCACCAGCAGAGATTTGGAGCGGGAGCCCCGGGGGACAGATACGCAGTATTTT. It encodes CATSRDLEREPRGTDTQYF.

In DNA form, the CDR3 reads TGTGCCGGCCTGCAACTAGCGGGAGGGCGCTATGAGCAGTTCTTC. Residues: CAGLQLAGGRYEQFF. V gene TRBV2 combines with J gene TRBJ2-1, with TRBD2 matching over 13 bases. CDR1 is SNHLY, CDR2 FYNNEI, per germline. The J segment lost 8 bases and the V segment lost 11 bases, leaving 12 bases of the junction unmatched. The length of the CDR3 is 15 residues. The complete variable domain, with remaining parts taken from reference TRBV2 and TRBJ2-1, reads EPEVTQTPSHQVTQMGQEVILRCVPISNHLYFYWYRQILGQKVEFLVSFYNNEISEKSEIFDDQFSVERPDGSNFTLKIRSTKLEDSAMYFCAGLQLAGGRYEQFFGPGTRLTVL.

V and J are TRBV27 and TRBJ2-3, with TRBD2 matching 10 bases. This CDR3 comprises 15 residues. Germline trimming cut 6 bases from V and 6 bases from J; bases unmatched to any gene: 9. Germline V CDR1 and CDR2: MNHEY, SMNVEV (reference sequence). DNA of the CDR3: TGTGCCAGCAGCCGGACTAGCGGATGTCTGGATACGCAGTATTTT. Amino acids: CASSRTSGCLDTQYF.

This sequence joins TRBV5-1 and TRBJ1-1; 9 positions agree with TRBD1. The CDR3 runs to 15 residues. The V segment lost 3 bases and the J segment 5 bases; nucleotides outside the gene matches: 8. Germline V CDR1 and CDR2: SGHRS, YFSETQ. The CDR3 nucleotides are TGCGCCAGCAGCTGCTCACAGGGGGCAGGGACTGAAGCTTTCTTT. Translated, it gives CASSCSQGAGTEAFF.

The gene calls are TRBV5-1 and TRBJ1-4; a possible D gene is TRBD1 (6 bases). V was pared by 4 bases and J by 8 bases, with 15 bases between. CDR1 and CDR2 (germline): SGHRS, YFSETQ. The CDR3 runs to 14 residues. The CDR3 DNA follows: TGCGCCAGCAGCCTGGGGGGGCCAGGAGAAAAACTGTTTTTT. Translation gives CASSLGGPGEKLFF. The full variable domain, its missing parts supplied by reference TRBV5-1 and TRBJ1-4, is KAGVTQTPRYLIKTRGQQVTLSCSPISGHRSVSWYQQTPGQGLQFLFEYFSETQRNKGNFPGRFSGRQFSNSRSEMNVSTLELGDSALYLCASSLGGPGEKLFFGSGTQLSVL.

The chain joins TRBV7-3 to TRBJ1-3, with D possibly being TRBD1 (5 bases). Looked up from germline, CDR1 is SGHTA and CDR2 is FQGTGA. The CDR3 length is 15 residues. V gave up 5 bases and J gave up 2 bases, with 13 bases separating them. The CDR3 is CASSPGTNPGNTIYF. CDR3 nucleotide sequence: TGTGCCAGCAGCCCCGGGACGAACCCTGGAAACACCATATATTTT.

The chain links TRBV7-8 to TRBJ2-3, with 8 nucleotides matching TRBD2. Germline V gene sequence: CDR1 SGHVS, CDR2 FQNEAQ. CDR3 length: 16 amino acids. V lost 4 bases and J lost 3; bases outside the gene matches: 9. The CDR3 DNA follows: TGTGCCAGCAGCTCACCGTTGGGACTAGAGACAGATACGCAGTATTTT. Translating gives CASSSPLGLETDTQYF.

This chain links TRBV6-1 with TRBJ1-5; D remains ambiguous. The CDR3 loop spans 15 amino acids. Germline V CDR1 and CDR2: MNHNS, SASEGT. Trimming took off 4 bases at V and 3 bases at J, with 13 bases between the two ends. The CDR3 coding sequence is TGTGCCAGCAGTGGGCCGCCACATGTCAATCAGCCCCAGCATTTT. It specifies CASSGPPHVNQPQHF.

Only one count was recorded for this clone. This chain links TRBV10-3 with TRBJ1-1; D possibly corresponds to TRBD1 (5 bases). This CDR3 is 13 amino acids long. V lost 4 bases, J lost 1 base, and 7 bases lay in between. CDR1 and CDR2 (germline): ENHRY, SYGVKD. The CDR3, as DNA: TGTGCCATCAGTGGACAGAAGAACACTGAAGCTTTCTTT. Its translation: CAISGQKNTEAFF.

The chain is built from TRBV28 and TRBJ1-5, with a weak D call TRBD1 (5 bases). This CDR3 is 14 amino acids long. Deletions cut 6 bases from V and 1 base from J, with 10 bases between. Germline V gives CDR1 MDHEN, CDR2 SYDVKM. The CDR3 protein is CASSAGGSNQPQHF. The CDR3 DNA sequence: TGTGCCAGCAGCGCCGGGGGGAGCAATCAGCCCCAGCATTTT.

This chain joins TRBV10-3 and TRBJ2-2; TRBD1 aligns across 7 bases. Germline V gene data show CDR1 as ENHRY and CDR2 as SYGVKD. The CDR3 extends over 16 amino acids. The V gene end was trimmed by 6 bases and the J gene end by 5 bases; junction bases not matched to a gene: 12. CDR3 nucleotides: TGTGCCATCAGAAGGTCAGGGGGTAGCGATACCGGGGAGCTGTTTTTT. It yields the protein CAIRRSGGSDTGELFF.

The CDR3 DNA sequence: TGTGCCAGCAGCCAAGTCGGAGGAGAAGATCATGAGCAGTTCTTC. The encoded protein is CASSQVGGEDHEQFF. This chain connects TRBV4-2 to TRBJ2-1; D is perhaps TRBD2 (5 bases). This CDR3 region has 15 residues. Germline lookup yields CDR1 LGHNA and CDR2 YNFKEQ. The germline V and J ends were trimmed by 1 base and 8 bases, with 15 bases remaining between them.

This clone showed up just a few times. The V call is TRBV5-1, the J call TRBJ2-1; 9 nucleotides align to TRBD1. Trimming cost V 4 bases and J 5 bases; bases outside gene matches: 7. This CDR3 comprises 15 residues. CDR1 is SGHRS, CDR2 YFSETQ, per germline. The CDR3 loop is CASSVTGGDHNEQFF. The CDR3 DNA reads TGCGCCAGCAGCGTGACAGGGGGGGACCACAATGAGCAGTTCTTC.

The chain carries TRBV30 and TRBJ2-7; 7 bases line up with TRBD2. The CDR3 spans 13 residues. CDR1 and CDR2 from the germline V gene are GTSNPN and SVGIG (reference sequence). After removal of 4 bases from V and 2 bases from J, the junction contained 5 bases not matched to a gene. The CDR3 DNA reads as TGTGCCTGGACTAGCGGAGGAACCTACGAGCAGTACTTC. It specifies CAWTSGGTYEQYF.

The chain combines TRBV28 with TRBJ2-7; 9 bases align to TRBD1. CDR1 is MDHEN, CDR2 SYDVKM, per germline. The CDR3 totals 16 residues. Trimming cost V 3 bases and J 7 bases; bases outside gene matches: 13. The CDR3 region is CASSLRCRTGEKEQYF. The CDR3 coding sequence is TGTGCCAGCAGTTTGAGGTGCCGGACAGGGGAGAAAGAGCAGTACTTC.

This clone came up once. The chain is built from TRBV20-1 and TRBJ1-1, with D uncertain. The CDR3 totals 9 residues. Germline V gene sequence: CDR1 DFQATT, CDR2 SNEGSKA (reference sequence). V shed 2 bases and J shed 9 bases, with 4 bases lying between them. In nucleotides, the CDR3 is TGCAGTGCTAGACTAAAAGCTTTCTTT. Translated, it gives CSARLKAFF.

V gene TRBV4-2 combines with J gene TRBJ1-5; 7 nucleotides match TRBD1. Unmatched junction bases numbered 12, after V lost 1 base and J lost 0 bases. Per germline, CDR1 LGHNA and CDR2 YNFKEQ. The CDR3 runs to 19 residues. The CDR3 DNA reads TGTGCCAGCAGCCAAGCGGACCCGGGACAGCTGTATAGCAATCAGCCCCAGCATTTT. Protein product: CASSQADPGQLYSNQPQHF.

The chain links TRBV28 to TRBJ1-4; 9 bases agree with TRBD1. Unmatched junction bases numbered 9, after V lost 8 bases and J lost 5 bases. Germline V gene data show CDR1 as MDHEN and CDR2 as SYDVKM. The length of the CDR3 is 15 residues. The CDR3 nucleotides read TGTGCCAGCGGTCCGTGGGGACAGGGAAATGAAAAACTGTTTTTT. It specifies CASGPWGQGNEKLFF.